The 7 T cell receptor beta chains presented below share a single source sample, sequenced in a study of T cell responses to AZD1222 COVID-19 vaccine. Clones were read by immunoSEQ multiplex PCR, and TCRdb kept only the in-frame ones, dropping some. The repertoire holds tens of thousands of clones, with 80% to 95% as singletons. This material consisted of peripheral blood, taken 28 days after the second AZD1222 dose. Receptors originate from an adult who received the AZD1222 COVID-19 vaccine.

CDR3 region: CASSFRTANTEAFF. The CDR3 DNA is TGTGCCAGCAGCTTCCGGACAGCCAACACTGAAGCTTTCTTT. This sequence joins TRBV7-9 and TRBJ1-1; a weak D match, TRBD1 (6 bases). Germline CDR1 is SEHNR and CDR2 is FQNEAQ (reference sequence). This CDR3 has 14 residues. V was cut by 3 bases and J by 2 bases, with 10 bases left in between.

Comments on this clone: Other DNA sequences in this sample translate to the same CDR3. The CDR3 spells CASSYSLDSSYEQYF. The CDR3 DNA is TGTGCCAGCAGTTACTCGTTGGACAGCAGCTACGAGCAGTACTTC. The chain couples TRBV6-5 to TRBJ2-7; possible D gene TRBD1, 6 bases. Germline V lookup: CDR1 MNHEY, CDR2 SVGAGI. CDR3 length: 15 amino acids. Trimming removed 0 bases from V and 3 bases from J, with 12 bases in between.

This clone was picked up a small number of times. V is TRBV7-9 and J is TRBJ2-2, with 9 bases aligning to TRBD1. The CDR3 is made up of 15 amino acids. Germline V lookup: CDR1 SEHNR, CDR2 FQNEAQ (reference sequence). The ends lost 4 bases at V and 6 bases at J; junction bases unmatched: 6. Here the CDR3 DNA reads TGTGCCAGCAGCTACGGGACAGGGTTTTCCGGGGAGCTGTTTTTT. Translated: CASSYGTGFSGELFF.

The chain recombines TRBV13 with TRBJ2-1; 10 nucleotides align to TRBD2. In germline, CDR1 is PRHDT, CDR2 FYEKMQ (reference sequence). The CDR3 has 16 amino acids. The J segment lost 7 bases and the V segment lost 4 bases, leaving 10 bases of the junction unmatched. Here the CDR3 reads CASSWRGLAQGNEQFF. CDR3 in DNA: TGTGCCAGCAGCTGGCGGGGACTAGCGCAGGGGAATGAGCAGTTCTTC.

The genes are TRBV25-1 and TRBJ2-1, with D hard to call. The ends were cut back, 6 bases at V and 0 bases at J, with 15 bases in the middle. CDR1 MGHDK and CDR2 SYGVNS come from the germline V gene. The CDR3 spans 16 residues. CDR3 DNA sequence: TGTGCCAGCAGCCTAAAGTCCTTGAGCTCCTACAATGAGCAGTTCTTC. Its protein product is CASSLKSLSSYNEQFF.

The chain couples TRBV2 to TRBJ1-2, with TRBD1 matching 8 bases. The V and J ends lost 3 bases and 5 bases, in that order; junction bases with no gene match: 5. This CDR3 is built from 14 residues. Germline V gene data show CDR1 as SNHLY and CDR2 as FYNNEI. The CDR3 is CASSEPQGAYGYTF. Written as DNA, the CDR3 is TGTGCCAGCAGTGAGCCCCAGGGGGCGTATGGCTACACCTTC.

The gene calls are TRBV19 and TRBJ2-7, with D perhaps matching TRBD2 (5 bases). Germline loops: CDR1 LNHDA, CDR2 SQIVND (reference sequence). Trimming cost V 3 bases and J 0 bases, with 9 bases left between them. This CDR3 has 14 amino acids. In DNA, the CDR3 is TGTGCCAGTAGTATCCGGGGATTCTCCTACGAGCAGTACTTC. Translated: CASSIRGFSYEQYF.